A selection of T cell receptor beta chains follows, all from one sample in a study of T-cell reconstitution after alpha-beta-depleted transplantation in children. TCRdb itself ran the PCR reads through MiXCR, one entry per CDR3 protein. The data contain around 500,000 distinct CDR3 sequences, around 13% of them singletons. This specimen consisted of PBMCs from the stem cell graft donor, obtained from the stem cell graft. These receptor sequences come from a human donor who donated a stem cell graft to a child with combined immunodeficiency. The CDR3 runs from the conserved cysteine through the conserved F or W. D genes are given only for firm matches. Expanded clones are given a class, and other clones once, few, many or no size at all.

cdr3_nt	cdr3_aa	d_call	v_call	j_call	clone_size
TGTGCCAGCAGCTTACATCCGGGGGCTGGCACCGGGGAGCTGTTTTTT	CASSLHPGAGTGELFF	NA	TRBV11-2	TRBJ2-2	few
TGTGCCAGCAGCTTATTAACCAGGGGAATCGTCAAAGAGACCCAGTACTTC	CASSLLTRGIVKETQYF	NA	TRBV7-8	TRBJ2-5	NA
TGCAGTGCTAGACTGTGGTACCTAGCGGGAGACAACAAGTCTAACAACGAGCAGTACTTC	CSARLWYLAGDNKSNNEQYF	TRBD2	TRBV20-1	TRBJ2-7	few
TGTGCCATCCGCGAAACAGGGGAGGACTATGGCTACACCTTC	CAIRETGEDYGYTF	TRBD1	TRBV6-2/TRBV6-3	TRBJ1-2	NA
TGTGCCAGCAGTCAAACGCGAACAGGGCGGGGGAATCAGCCCCAGCATTTT	CASSQTRTGRGNQPQHF	NA	TRBV6-1	TRBJ1-5	NA
TGTGCCACCAGCAGAGAGGCAGGGACTAGCGGGAGTAATGAGCAGTTCTTC	CATSREAGTSGSNEQFF	TRBD2	TRBV15	TRBJ2-1	many
TGTGCCAGCAGCTTGACAGGGAATAGCAATCAGCCCCAGCATTTT	CASSLTGNSNQPQHF	NA	TRBV5-6	TRBJ1-5	many
TGTGCCAGTAGTATGTTCGGGGGGCTGAACGGGGAGCTGTTTTTT	CASSMFGGLNGELFF	NA	TRBV19	TRBJ2-2	few
TGTGCCAGCAGTTTGGGGGGAGGGCTCTACGAGCAGTACTTC	CASSLGGGLYEQYF	TRBD2	TRBV12-3/TRBV12-4	TRBJ2-7	many
TGTGCCAGCAGTTTAGGACTCCGGCAGTTCTTC	CASSLGLRQFF	NA	TRBV12-3/TRBV12-4	TRBJ2-1	NA
TGCAGTGCTAGACCCTGGGACTTCTCCTACGAGCAGTACTTC	CSARPWDFSYEQYF	NA	TRBV20-1	TRBJ2-7	few
TGTGCCAGCAGCCCACCCTTCTTATTGGCCCCGACTAGCGGAAGCACAGATACGCAGTATTTT	CASSPPFLLAPTSGSTDTQYF	TRBD2	TRBV11-1	TRBJ2-3	many
TGCAGTGCTAATGACAGGGACGGCACAGATACGCAGTATTTT	CSANDRDGTDTQYF	TRBD1	TRBV20-1	TRBJ2-3	NA
TGCAGCACCCTTGTCGGCTCCTCAATTCGAGAGACCCAGTACTTC	CSTLVGSSIRETQYF	NA	TRBV29-1	TRBJ2-5	NA
TGCGCCAGCAGCCAAAGAGACAGGGGTTATATCTCCTACAATGAGCAGTTCTTC	CASSQRDRGYISYNEQFF	TRBD1	TRBV4-1	TRBJ2-1	NA
TGCGCCAGCAGCTTTATACAACCTGAAGGCACCGGGGAGCTGTTTTTT	CASSFIQPEGTGELFF	NA	TRBV5-1	TRBJ2-2	NA
TGTGCCAGCAGTCGGACATTCAACTATGGCTACACCTTC	CASSRTFNYGYTF	NA	TRBV6-1	TRBJ1-2	many
TGTGCCAGCCGACGGAGGGGAGAGACCCAGTACTTC	CASRRRGETQYF	NA	TRBV6-5	TRBJ2-5	once
TGTGCCAGCTCACCGCCGGGACAGGGACTTTACTATGGCTACACCTTC	CASSPPGQGLYYGYTF	TRBD1	TRBV18	TRBJ1-2	few
TGCGCCAGCAGCCTGTCTACAGGGGACTATGGCTACACCTTC	CASSLSTGDYGYTF	TRBD1	TRBV5-1	TRBJ1-2	NA
TGTGCAAGTCGCTCGAAGTTGGAAAACTACGAGCAGTACTTC	CASRSKLENYEQYF	NA	TRBV12-2	TRBJ2-7	NA
TGTGCCAGCATGGCTGGGAGGACCGGGGAGCTGTTTTTT	CASMAGRTGELFF	NA	TRBV4-2	TRBJ2-2	NA
TGTGCCAGCAGCCCAAGCGTAACCGCGGCCAAAAACATTCAGTACTTC	CASSPSVTAAKNIQYF	NA	TRBV4-2	TRBJ2-4	few
TGTGCCAGCAGCTTCGCGGGACATCCCGTGAGGAGATATGGCTACACCTTC	CASSFAGHPVRRYGYTF	NA	TRBV7-8	TRBJ1-2	NA
TGTGCCACCAGTGGTTCGGAGGCCCTCTATACAGATACGCAGTATTTT	CATSGSEALYTDTQYF	NA	TRBV24-1	TRBJ2-3	NA
TGCAGTTACGCCCGGAGCACTGAAGCTTTCTTT	CSYARSTEAFF	NA	TRBV20-1	TRBJ1-1	NA
TGTGCCTGGAGTGCCCCTGGACAGGGGGGAGGTCAAAACACTGAAGCTTTCTTT	CAWSAPGQGGGQNTEAFF	TRBD1	TRBV30	TRBJ1-1	NA
TGTGCCAGCAGCCATGGCGGGAACACCATATATTTT	CASSHGGNTIYF	NA	TRBV4-2	TRBJ1-3	NA
TGCAGTGCTAGAGTAGCGGGGACCACAGATACGCAGTATTTT	CSARVAGTTDTQYF	TRBD2	TRBV20-1	TRBJ2-3	many
TGTGCCAGCAGTTCGACAGGGGGCACCACCTACGAGCAGTACTTC	CASSSTGGTTYEQYF	TRBD1	TRBV12-3/TRBV12-4	TRBJ2-7	NA
TGTGCCAGCAGCTTACTTCGGACCAATTCTGAAGCTTTCTTT	CASSLLRTNSEAFF	NA	TRBV7-8	TRBJ1-1	few
TGCAGTGCCCTGGACAGGGAAGGGTATTCCACAGATACGCAGTATTTT	CSALDREGYSTDTQYF	TRBD1	TRBV20-1	TRBJ2-3	NA
TGTGCCAGCAGTTTTGGGACTAGCGGGAGGGCCAGGTATGAGCAGTTCTTC	CASSFGTSGRARYEQFF	TRBD2	TRBV12-3/TRBV12-4	TRBJ2-1	few
TGCAGCGTGGGGGACAGTCCCCCTTTGGGCTACACCTTC	CSVGDSPPLGYTF	TRBD1	TRBV29-1	TRBJ1-2	many
TGTGCCACCAGTGTAGGGGAGAATGAGCAGTTCTTC	CATSVGENEQFF	NA	TRBV24-1	TRBJ2-1	many
TGTGCCAGCAGTTACGGTGCCTCAGGTGCGATAGATACGCAGTATTTT	CASSYGASGAIDTQYF	NA	TRBV6-2/TRBV6-3	TRBJ2-3	NA
TGTGCCAGCAGCTTAGGCCGGACTAGCGGGTTATACCTATACAATGAGCAGTTCTTC	CASSLGRTSGLYLYNEQFF	TRBD2	TRBV13	TRBJ2-1	few
TGTGCCAGCAGCAAAAGGCGAACTAGCGAGGAGGTACTCTTC	CASSKRRTSEEVLF	NA	TRBV21-1	TRBJ2-1	many
TGTGCCAGCAGCTATAGCGGGTCGAACACCGGGGAGCTGTTTTTT	CASSYSGSNTGELFF	TRBD2	TRBV5-6	TRBJ2-2	many
TGTGCCAGCAGTCCGGACCGATTGAACACTGAAGCTTTCTTT	CASSPDRLNTEAFF	NA	TRBV12-3/TRBV12-4	TRBJ1-1	few
TGTGCCAGCAGCGTAGGGGACAGAGGAAACACCATATATTTT	CASSVGDRGNTIYF	TRBD1	TRBV9	TRBJ1-3	NA
TGTGCCAGCAGCTATAGCGGGAGGATCAACGAGCAGTACTTC	CASSYSGRINEQYF	TRBD2	TRBV12-3/TRBV12-4	TRBJ2-7	many
TGTGCCAGCAGCCTAAGGACAGGAGACAATGAGCAGTTCTTC	CASSLRTGDNEQFF	TRBD1	TRBV7-2	TRBJ2-1	many
TGTGCCTGGCTCCGGGACAGGGGGAACAATGAGCAGTTCTTC	CAWLRDRGNNEQFF	TRBD1	TRBV30	TRBJ2-1	NA
TGTGCCAGCAGCCACGGAGCGCCCATTGGGGGCACAGATACGCAGTATTTT	CASSHGAPIGGTDTQYF	NA	TRBV3-1	TRBJ2-3	NA
TGTGCCAGCAGTCCCCTTCCAGTAGGGGTGGGGGCCAACGTCCTGACTTTC	CASSPLPVGVGANVLTF	NA	TRBV12-3/TRBV12-4	TRBJ2-6	few
TGCAGTGCTAGGGCAACCCGGGCCGCTCTAGGGGGCTACTACGAGCAGTACTTC	CSARATRAALGGYYEQYF	TRBD1	TRBV20-1	TRBJ2-7	few
TGTGCCAGCAGCTTAGAGGTTGGGAGCGGGGGTTTCTACGAGCAGTACTTC	CASSLEVGSGGFYEQYF	TRBD2	TRBV7-6	TRBJ2-7	NA
TGCAGCGTTGCCAGACTCGGCGAGACCCAGTACTTC	CSVARLGETQYF	NA	TRBV29-1	TRBJ2-5	few
TGCGCCAGCAGCCAAGATGGGGGGTCTAGGACGGACGAGCAGTACTTC	CASSQDGGSRTDEQYF	NA	TRBV4-3	TRBJ2-7	NA
TGTGCCAGCTCACCACCGTCGACGGCCCGCACAGATACGCAGTATTTT	CASSPPSTARTDTQYF	NA	TRBV18	TRBJ2-3	few
TGTGCCAGCAGTGTCGGACAGGGCGGGACCCAGTACTTC	CASSVGQGGTQYF	TRBD1	TRBV12-3/TRBV12-4	TRBJ2-5	many
TGTGCCAGCAGCTTAGCGTTTCGAGATACGCAGTATTTT	CASSLAFRDTQYF	NA	TRBV7-2	TRBJ2-3	NA
TGTGCCAGCAGTCGGGGTCGGGGGGGTCAGCCCCAGCATTTT	CASSRGRGGQPQHF	NA	TRBV2	TRBJ1-5	NA